Listed here is a single TCR beta chain. The sample originates from a study of T cell changes during pregnancy in multiple sclerosis. Some clones are missing from TCRdb's copy, which holds only in-frame ones; the method was immunoSEQ multiplex PCR. This sample has about 100,000 clones; about 90% occur once, and the top ten carry less than 2%. The receptor was isolated from a female donor with multiple sclerosis, enrolled in a pregnancy study. The sample in question was peripheral blood, obtained after pregnancy.

The CDR3 DNA sequence: TGTGCCACCAGCAGAACTATAGCTAGTGGAGAGACCCAGTACTTC. Its protein product is CATSRTIASGETQYF. The rearrangement joins TRBV15 to TRBJ2-5; no clear D. V was pared by 2 bases and J by 4 bases, with 14 bases between. This CDR3 contains 15 residues. Germline V lookup: CDR1 LNHNV, CDR2 YYDKDF (reference sequence).